The 4 T cell receptor beta chains below come from one sample, sequenced in a study of shared clonotypes between healthy human individuals (TCRdb year 2020). The library was built by means of the immunoSEQ multiplex PCR assay. Not all clones reach the TCRdb copy of this immuneACCESS table, which keeps in-frame sequences only. Checked studies attribute under half of the gap to unresolved V genes and leave the rest unexplained. A total of some 470,000 clones appear in this sample, 76% of them only once. The ten top clones hold 10% to 15% of the sample. Sequences were obtained from PBMCs. The receptors were sampled from a woman aged 40 to 50 in good health. Some clones in this sample may be carry-over from other donors' samples.

The chain is built from TRBV6-1 and TRBJ1-2; 8 nucleotides agree with TRBD1. The CDR3 has 13 amino acids. Germline V gene sequence: CDR1 MNHNS, CDR2 SASEGT. V shed 5 bases, J shed 8 bases, and the junction held 7 bases outside the gene matches. The CDR3 sequence is CASSPQGASGYTF. The CDR3 DNA is TGTGCCAGCAGTCCCCAGGGGGCCTCGGGCTACACCTTC.

This chain joins TRBV15 and TRBJ2-2; D is ambiguous. Trimming shortened V by 3 bases and J by 3 bases, and 2 bases separated the two germline ends. In germline, CDR1 is LNHNV, CDR2 YYDKDF (reference sequence). There are 12 residues in the CDR3. CDR3 bases: TGTGCCACCAGCAGGTACACCGGGGAGCTGTTTTTT. Residues: CATSRYTGELFF.

V is TRBV5-4 and J is TRBJ2-7; D may be TRBD1 (6 bases). The V end was cut by 2 bases, the J end by 2 bases, with 8 bases between. Germline CDR1 SGHNT, CDR2 YYREEE (reference sequence). The CDR3 contains 13 residues. The CDR3 region has the DNA TGTGCCAGCAGCTTTACAGGGACCTACGAGCAGTACTTC. Translated: CASSFTGTYEQYF.

This clone was seen a handful of times. The chain is built from TRBV27 and TRBJ2-1; D not resolved. This CDR3 has 13 residues. Germline loops: CDR1 MNHEY, CDR2 SMNVEV (reference sequence). V gave up 3 bases and J gave up 0 bases, with 3 bases separating them. CDR3 bases: TGTGCCAGCAGTTTCACCTCCTACAATGAGCAGTTCTTC. Encoded protein: CASSFTSYNEQFF.